This T cell receptor beta chain was obtained from a study of T cells after yellow fever vaccination. In germline, CDR1 is LGHDT, CDR2 YNNKEL (reference sequence). Germline trimming cut 0 bases from V and 0 bases from J; bases unmatched to any gene: 7. CDR3 size: 18 residues. TCRdb used MiXCR to reprocess the 5' RACE reads, holding one entry per CDR3 protein. The table shows approximately 350,000 distinct CDR3 sequences, with around 10% occurring only once. The chain combines TRBV3-1 with TRBJ2-7; 11 bases agree with TRBD2. The sample in question was PBMCs, obtained on the day of the first yellow fever vaccination. The clonotype comes from a man aged 18 to 29 who received the YFV17D yellow fever vaccine. The CDR3 is CASSQDFRLAGGSYEQYF. The DNA of the CDR3 is TGTGCCAGCAGCCAAGATTTTCGGCTAGCGGGGGGCTCCTACGAGCAGTACTTC.